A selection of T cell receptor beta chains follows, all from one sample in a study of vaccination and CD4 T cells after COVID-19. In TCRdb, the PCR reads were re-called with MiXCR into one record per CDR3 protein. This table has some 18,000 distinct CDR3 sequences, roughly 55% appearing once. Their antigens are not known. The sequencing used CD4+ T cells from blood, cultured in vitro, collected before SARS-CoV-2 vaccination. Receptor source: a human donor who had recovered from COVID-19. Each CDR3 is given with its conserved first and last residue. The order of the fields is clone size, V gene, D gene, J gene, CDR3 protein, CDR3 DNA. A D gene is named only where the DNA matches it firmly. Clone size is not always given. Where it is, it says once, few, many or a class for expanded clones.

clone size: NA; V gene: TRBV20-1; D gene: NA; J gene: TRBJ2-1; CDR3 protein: CSASVVQGGEYNEQFF; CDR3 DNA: TGCAGTGCTAGTGTTGTCCAGGGGGGGGAATACAATGAGCAGTTCTTC
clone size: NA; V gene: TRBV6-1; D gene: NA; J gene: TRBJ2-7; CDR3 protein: CASSEAGLWGPEQYF; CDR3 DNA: TGTGCCAGCAGTGAAGCTGGGTTGTGGGGACCCGAGCAGTACTTC
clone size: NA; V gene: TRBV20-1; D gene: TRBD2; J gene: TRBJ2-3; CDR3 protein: CSASVGLDRDTQYF; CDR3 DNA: TGCAGTGCTAGTGTGGGACTAGACCGGGATACGCAGTATTTT
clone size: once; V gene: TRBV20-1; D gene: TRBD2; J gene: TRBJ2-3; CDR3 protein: CSAISASGGTDTRYF; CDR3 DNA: TGCAGTGCTATATCAGCTAGCGGAGGAACAGATACGCGGTATTTT
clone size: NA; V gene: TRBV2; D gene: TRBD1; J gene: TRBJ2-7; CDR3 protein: CASSVRQGAVEQYF; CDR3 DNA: TGTGCCAGCAGTGTTCGACAGGGGGCTGTCGAGCAGTACTTC
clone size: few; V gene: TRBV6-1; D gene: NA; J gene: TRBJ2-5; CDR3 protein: CASSEVRTPQETQYF; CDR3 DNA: TGTGCCAGCAGTGAAGTTAGGACTCCACAAGAGACCCAGTACTTC
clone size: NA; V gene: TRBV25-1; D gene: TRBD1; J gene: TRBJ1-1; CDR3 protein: CASSGTGGWTEAFF; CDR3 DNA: TGTGCCAGCAGCGGGACAGGGGGCTGGACTGAAGCTTTCTTT
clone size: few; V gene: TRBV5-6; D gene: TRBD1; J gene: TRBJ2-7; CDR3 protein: CASSSQGVTYELYF; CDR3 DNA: TGTGCCAGCAGCTCGCAGGGGGTAACCTACGAGCTGTACTTC
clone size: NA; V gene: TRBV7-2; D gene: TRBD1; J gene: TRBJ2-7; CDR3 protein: CASSLVPTGTGSYEQYF; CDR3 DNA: TGTGCCAGCAGCTTAGTCCCCACCGGGACAGGCTCCTACGAGCAGTACTTC
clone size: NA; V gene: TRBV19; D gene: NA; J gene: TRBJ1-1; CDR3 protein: CASSVWGTEAFF; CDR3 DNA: TGTGCCAGTAGTGTCTGGGGCACTGAAGCTTTCTTT
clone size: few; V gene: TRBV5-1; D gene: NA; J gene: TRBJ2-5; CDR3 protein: CASRENAAQETQYF; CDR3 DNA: TGCGCCAGCAGGGAAAACGCCGCCCAAGAGACCCAGTACTTC
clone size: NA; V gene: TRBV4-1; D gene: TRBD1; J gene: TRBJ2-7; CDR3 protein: CASSQFAGTGNYEQYF; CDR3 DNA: TGCGCCAGCAGCCAATTTGCAGGGACAGGGAACTACGAGCAGTACTTC
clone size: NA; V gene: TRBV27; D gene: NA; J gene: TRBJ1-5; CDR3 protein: CASSAKGPYSNQPQHF; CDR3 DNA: TGTGCCAGCAGTGCTAAAGGGCCTTATAGCAATCAGCCCCAGCATTTT
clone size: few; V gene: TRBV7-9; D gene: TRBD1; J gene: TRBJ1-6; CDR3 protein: CASSLWGQGYNSPLHF; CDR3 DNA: TGTGCCAGCAGCCTTTGGGGACAGGGGTACAATTCACCCCTCCACTTT
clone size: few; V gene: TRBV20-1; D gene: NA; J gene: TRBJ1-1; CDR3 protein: CSASGGGSTEAFF; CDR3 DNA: TGCAGTGCTAGCGGGGGCGGTAGCACTGAAGCTTTCTTT
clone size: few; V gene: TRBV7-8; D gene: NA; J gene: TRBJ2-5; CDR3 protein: CASSLAGGGGETQYF; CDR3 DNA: TGTGCCAGCAGCTTAGCAGGGGGAGGGGGGGAGACCCAGTACTTC
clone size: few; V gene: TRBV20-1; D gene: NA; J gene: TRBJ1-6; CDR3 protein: CSARRESSPLHF; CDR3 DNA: TGCAGTGCGCGACGGGAGAGTTCACCCCTCCACTTT
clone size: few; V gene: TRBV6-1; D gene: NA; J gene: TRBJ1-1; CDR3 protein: CASRTAGAGAEAFF; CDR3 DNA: TGTGCCAGCAGAACCGCGGGGGCCGGGGCTGAAGCTTTCTTT
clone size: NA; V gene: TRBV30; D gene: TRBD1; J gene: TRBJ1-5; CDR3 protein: CAWSDQSRQGENQPQHF; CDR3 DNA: TGTGCCTGGAGTGACCAATCCCGACAGGGCGAAAATCAGCCCCAGCATTTT
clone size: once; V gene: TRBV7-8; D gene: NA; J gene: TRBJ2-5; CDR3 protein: CASSLAVPPTQYF; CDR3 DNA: TGTGCCAGCAGCTTAGCGGTCCCTCCAACCCAGTACTTC
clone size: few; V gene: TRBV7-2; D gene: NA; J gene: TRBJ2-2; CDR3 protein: CASSLALADTGELFF; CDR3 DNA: TGTGCCAGCAGCTTAGCCTTAGCGGACACCGGGGAGCTGTTTTTT
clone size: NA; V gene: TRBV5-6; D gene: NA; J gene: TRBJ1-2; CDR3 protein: CASSLPEMSTNYGYTF; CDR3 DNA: TGTGCCAGCAGCTTGCCCGAGATGTCGACTAACTATGGCTACACCTTC
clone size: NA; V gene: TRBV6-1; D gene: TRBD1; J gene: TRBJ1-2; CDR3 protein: CASSRTGRNYGYTF; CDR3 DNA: TGTGCCAGCAGTCGGACAGGTCGAAACTATGGCTACACCTTC
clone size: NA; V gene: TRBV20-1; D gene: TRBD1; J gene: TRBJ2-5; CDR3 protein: CSAPILRDRDQETQYF; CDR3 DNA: TGCAGTGCACCCATACTGCGGGACAGGGACCAAGAGACCCAGTACTTC
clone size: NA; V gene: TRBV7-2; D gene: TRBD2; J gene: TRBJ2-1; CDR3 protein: CASSAGLAGGNEQFF; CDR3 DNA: TGTGCCAGCAGCGCTGGACTAGCGGGAGGTAATGAGCAGTTCTTC
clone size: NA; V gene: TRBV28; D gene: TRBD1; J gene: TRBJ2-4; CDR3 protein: CASSSLTGGTDIQYF; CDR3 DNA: TGTGCCAGCAGTTCCCTAACAGGGGGCACGGACATTCAGTACTTC
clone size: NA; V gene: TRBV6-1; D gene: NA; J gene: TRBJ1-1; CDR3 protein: CASSRGPGEAFF; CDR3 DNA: TGTGCCAGCAGTAGAGGCCCGGGAGAAGCTTTCTTT
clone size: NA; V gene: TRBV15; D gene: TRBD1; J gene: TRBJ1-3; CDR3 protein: CATSRDLGTGGDTIYF; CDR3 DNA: TGTGCCACCAGCAGAGATTTGGGGACAGGTGGGGACACCATATATTTT
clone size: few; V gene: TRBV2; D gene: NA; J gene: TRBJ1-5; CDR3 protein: CASSEGGRRFNQPQHF; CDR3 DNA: TGTGCCAGCAGTGAGGGGGGCAGGCGATTCAATCAGCCCCAGCATTTT
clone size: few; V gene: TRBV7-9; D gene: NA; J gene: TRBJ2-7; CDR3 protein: CASSESPSGWRQYF; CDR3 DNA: TGTGCCAGCAGCGAGTCTCCCTCGGGATGGAGGCAGTACTTC
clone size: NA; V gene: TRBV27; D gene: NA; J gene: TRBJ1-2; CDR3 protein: CASSPRLWANYGYTF; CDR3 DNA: TGTGCCAGCAGTCCCCGGTTATGGGCTAACTATGGCTACACCTTC
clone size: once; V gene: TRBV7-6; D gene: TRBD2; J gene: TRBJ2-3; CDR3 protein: CASSLAASGRAVDTQYF; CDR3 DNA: TGTGCCAGCAGCTTAGCGGCTAGCGGGAGGGCCGTAGATACGCAGTATTTT
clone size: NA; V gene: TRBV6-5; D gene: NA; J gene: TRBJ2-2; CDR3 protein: CASSYSTRGRTGELFF; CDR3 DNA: TGTGCCAGCAGTTACTCGACTAGGGGGCGGACCGGGGAGCTGTTTTTT
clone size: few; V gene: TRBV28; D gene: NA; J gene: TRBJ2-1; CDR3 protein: CASSRIYDTSGKDNEQFF; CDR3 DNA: TGTGCCAGCAGTCGCATCTACGATACATCGGGGAAGGACAATGAGCAGTTCTTC
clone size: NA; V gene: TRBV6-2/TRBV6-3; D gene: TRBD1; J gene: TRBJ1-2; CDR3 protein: CASSSVGQSNYGYTF; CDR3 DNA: TGTGCCAGCAGTTCCGTGGGACAGAGTAACTATGGCTACACCTTC
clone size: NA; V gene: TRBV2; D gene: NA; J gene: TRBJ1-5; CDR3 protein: CASSNRDSNQPQHF; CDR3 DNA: TGTGCCAGCAGCAACCGGGATTCCAATCAGCCCCAGCATTTT
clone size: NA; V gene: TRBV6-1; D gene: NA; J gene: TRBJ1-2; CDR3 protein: CASSQDRYTF; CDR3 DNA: TGTGCCAGCAGCCAGGACCGCTACACCTTC
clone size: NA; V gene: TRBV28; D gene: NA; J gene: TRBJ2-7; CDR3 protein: CASSRGGATYEQYF; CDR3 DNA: TGTGCCAGCAGTCGTGGGGGAGCGACCTACGAGCAGTACTTC
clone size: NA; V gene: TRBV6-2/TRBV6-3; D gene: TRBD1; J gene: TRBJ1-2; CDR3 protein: CASSYSIPDRHYGYTF; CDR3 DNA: TGTGCCAGCAGTTACTCGATCCCGGACAGGCACTATGGCTACACCTTC
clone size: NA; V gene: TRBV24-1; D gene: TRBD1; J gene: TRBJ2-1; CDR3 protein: CATGQGARNEQFF; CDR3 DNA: TGTGCCACCGGACAGGGGGCGCGCAATGAGCAGTTCTTC
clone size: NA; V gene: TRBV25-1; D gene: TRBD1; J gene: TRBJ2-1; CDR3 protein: CASSENRGNEQFF; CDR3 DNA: TGTGCCAGCAGTGAGAACAGGGGAAATGAGCAGTTCTTC
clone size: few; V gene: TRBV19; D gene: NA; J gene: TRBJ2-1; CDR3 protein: CASSLERGGYNEQFF; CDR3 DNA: TGTGCCAGTAGTCTGGAAAGGGGGGGGTACAATGAGCAGTTCTTC